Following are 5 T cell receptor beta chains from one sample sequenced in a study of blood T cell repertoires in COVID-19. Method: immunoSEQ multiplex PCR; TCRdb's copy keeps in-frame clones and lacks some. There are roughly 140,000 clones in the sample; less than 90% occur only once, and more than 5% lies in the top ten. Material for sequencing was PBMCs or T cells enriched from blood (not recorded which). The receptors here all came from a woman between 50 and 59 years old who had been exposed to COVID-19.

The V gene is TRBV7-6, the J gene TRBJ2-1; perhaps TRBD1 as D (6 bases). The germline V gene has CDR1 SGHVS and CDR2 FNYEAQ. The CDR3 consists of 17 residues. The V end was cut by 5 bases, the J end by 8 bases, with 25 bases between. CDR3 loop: CASSRTPTRGLIYEQFF. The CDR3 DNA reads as TGTGCCAGCAGCCGCACTCCAACCAGGGGCCTAATATATGAGCAGTTCTTC.

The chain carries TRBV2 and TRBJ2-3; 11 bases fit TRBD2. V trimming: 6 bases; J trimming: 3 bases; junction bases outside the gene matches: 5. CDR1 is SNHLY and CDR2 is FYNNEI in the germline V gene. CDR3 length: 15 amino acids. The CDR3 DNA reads TGTGCCAGCAGGAACCTAGCGGGGGGAACAGATACGCAGTATTTT. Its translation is CASRNLAGGTDTQYF. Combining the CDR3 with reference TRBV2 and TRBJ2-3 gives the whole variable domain EPEVTQTPSHQVTQMGQEVILRCVPISNHLYFYWYRQILGQKVEFLVSFYNNEISEKSEIFDDQFSVERPDGSNFTLKIRSTKLEDSAMYFCASRNLAGGTDTQYFGPGTRLTVL.

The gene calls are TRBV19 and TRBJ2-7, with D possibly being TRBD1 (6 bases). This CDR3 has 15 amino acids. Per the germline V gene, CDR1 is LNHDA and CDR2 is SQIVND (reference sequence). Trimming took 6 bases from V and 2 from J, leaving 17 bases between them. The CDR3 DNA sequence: TGTGCCAGTAGCGAAAGGACAGATTATCCCTACGAGCAGTACTTC. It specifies CASSERTDYPYEQYF.

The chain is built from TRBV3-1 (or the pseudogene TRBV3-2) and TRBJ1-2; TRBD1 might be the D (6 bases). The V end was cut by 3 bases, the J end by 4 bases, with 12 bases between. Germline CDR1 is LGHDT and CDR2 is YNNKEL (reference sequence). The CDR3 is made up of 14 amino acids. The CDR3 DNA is TGTGCCAGCAGCCAGGCCAGGGGAAGCTATGGCTACACCTTC. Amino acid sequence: CASSQARGSYGYTF.

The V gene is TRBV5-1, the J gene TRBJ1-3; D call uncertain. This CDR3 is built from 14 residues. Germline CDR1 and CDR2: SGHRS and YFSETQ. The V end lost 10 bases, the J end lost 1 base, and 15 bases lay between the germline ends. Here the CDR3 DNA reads TGCGCCTCCCAGGCGTCTATTTCTGGAAACACCATATATTTT. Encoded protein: CASQASISGNTIYF.